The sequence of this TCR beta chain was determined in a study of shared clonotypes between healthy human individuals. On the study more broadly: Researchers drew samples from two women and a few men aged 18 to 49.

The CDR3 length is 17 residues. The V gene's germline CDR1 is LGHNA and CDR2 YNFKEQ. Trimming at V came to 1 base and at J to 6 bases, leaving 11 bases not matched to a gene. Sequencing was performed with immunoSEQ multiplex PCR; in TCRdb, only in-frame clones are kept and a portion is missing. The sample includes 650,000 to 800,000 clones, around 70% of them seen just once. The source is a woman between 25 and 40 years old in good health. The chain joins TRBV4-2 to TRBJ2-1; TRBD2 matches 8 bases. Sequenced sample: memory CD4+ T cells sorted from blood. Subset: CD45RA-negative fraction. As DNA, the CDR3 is TGTGCCAGCAGCCAAGGGTTGGGTCTAGCGGGCTCCAATGAGCAGTTCTTC. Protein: CASSQGLGLAGSNEQFF.